Each of the 31 T cell receptor beta chains below was sequenced from the same sample in a study of cytomegalovirus exposure and HLA in healthy donors. The PCR used 60 Vbeta and 13 Jbeta primers. Clones were sequenced by immunoSEQ multiplex PCR, and TCRdb holds only the in-frame ones, with some missing. Counted here are some 200,000 clones, about 74% occurring once; the ten biggest clones make up roughly 16%. Source material: PBMCs. Source of these receptors: a man aged 35 to 55 in good health and CMV-seronegative.

The CDR3 nucleotides read TGTGCCACCAGCAAGCAGACTCAGTATCAGCCCCAGCATTTT. It specifies CATSKQTQYQPQHF. The rearrangement joins TRBV15 to TRBJ1-5; D unclear. CDR1 and CDR2 (germline): LNHNV, YYDKDF (reference sequence). V was cut by 4 bases and J by 5 bases, with 12 bases left in between. This CDR3 contains 14 residues.

The chain has TRBV18 and TRBJ2-7; possibly TRBD1 for D (5 bases). The CDR3 is made up of 13 amino acids. Looked up from germline, CDR1 is KGHSH and CDR2 is LQKENI. Trimming cost V 0 bases and J 7 bases, with 10 bases left between them. CDR3 amino acids: CASSPPQGMEQYF. The CDR3 DNA reads TGTGCCAGCTCACCACCCCAGGGAATGGAGCAGTACTTC.

This clone was seen a few times. The sample carries other DNA sequences with the same CDR3. The V gene is TRBV7-9, the J gene TRBJ1-2; TRBD1 is a possible D gene (5 bases). The CDR3 contains 13 residues. V gave up 3 bases and J gave up 5 bases, with 10 bases separating them. Looked up from germline, CDR1 is SEHNR and CDR2 is FQNEAQ (reference sequence). The CDR3 region has the DNA TGTGCCAGCAGCTTTGATACAGGATATGGCTACACCTTC. Its protein is CASSFDTGYGYTF.

This chain uses TRBV10-2 with TRBJ1-5; the match to TRBD1 covers 8 bases. The CDR3 covers 16 residues. The J segment lost 6 bases and the V segment lost 2 bases, leaving 9 bases of the junction unmatched. Germline lookup yields CDR1 WSHSY and CDR2 SAAADI. Here the CDR3 DNA reads TGCGCCAGCAGTGAGGGGGCAGGGGGCTTGTTTCAGCCCCAGCATTTT. This sequence encodes CASSEGAGGLFQPQHF.

The J gene is TRBJ1-3, the V gene TRBV5-4; 8 nucleotides agree with TRBD1. From germline, CDR1 is SGHNT and CDR2 YYREEE (reference sequence). CDR3 length: 16 residues. Trimming removed 2 bases from V and 5 bases from J; junction bases left unmatched: 9. The CDR3 nucleotides are TGTGCCAGCAGCTTACCCGGACAGGGTGAAAGAAACACCATATATTTT. This translates into CASSLPGQGERNTIYF.

This clone turned up a few times. J is TRBJ2-1 and V is TRBV7-9; D remains unclear. Germline V CDR1 and CDR2: SEHNR, FQNEAQ (reference sequence). The CDR3 is made up of 11 amino acids. The ends were cut back, 0 bases at V and 12 bases at J, with 6 bases in the middle. CDR3 region: CASSLANRQFF. The CDR3 bases are TGTGCCAGCAGCTTAGCGAATAGGCAGTTCTTC.

V and J are TRBV18 and TRBJ1-5, with 10 bases identical to TRBD1. Germline V gene lookup returns CDR1 KGHSH and CDR2 LQKENI. The CDR3 consists of 16 residues. V was clipped by 3 bases and J by 7 bases; unmatched bases: 9. For the CDR3, the DNA is TGTGCCAGCTCACCCGGGGACAGGGGAGTGAAGCAGCCCCAGCATTTT. Its translation is CASSPGDRGVKQPQHF.

The rearrangement uses TRBV2 and TRBJ2-1; perhaps TRBD1 as D (6 bases). This CDR3 has 15 residues. Trimming shortened V by 4 bases and J by 9 bases, and 19 bases separated the two germline ends. Germline CDR1 is SNHLY and CDR2 is FYNNEI. CDR3 protein: CASSGARQATSEQFF. CDR3 bases: TGTGCCAGCAGTGGAGCGAGACAGGCTACAAGTGAGCAGTTCTTC.

This chain connects TRBV9 to TRBJ2-6, with a possible D match to TRBD2 (7 bases). The length of the CDR3 is 20 residues. V was clipped by 4 bases and J by 0 bases, with 23 bases between them. The germline CDR1 and CDR2 sequences are SGDLS and YYNGEE. The CDR3 sequence: CASSSPVGGVTYSGANVLTF. CDR3 DNA: TGTGCCAGCAGCTCCCCGGTAGGGGGGGTCACCTACTCTGGGGCCAACGTCCTGACTTTC.

This chain uses TRBV2 with TRBJ1-2; D is possibly TRBD1 (6 bases). V was pared by 9 bases and J by 1 base, with 12 bases between. This CDR3 comprises 13 residues. Germline V gene data show CDR1 as SNHLY and CDR2 as FYNNEI. Written as DNA, the CDR3 is TGTGCCAGTTGGGACAACCTTAACTATGGCTACACCTTC. This translates into CASWDNLNYGYTF. Filled out from reference TRBV2 and TRBJ1-2, the complete variable domain reads EPEVTQTPSHQVTQMGQEVILRCVPISNHLYFYWYRQILGQKVEFLVSFYNNEISEKSEIFDDQFSVERPDGSNFTLKIRSTKLEDSAMYFCASWDNLNYGYTFGSGTRLTVV.

V and J are TRBV9 and TRBJ2-3; TRBD1 might be the D (6 bases). Germline CDR1 is SGDLS and CDR2 is YYNGEE. The CDR3 sequence is 15 residues long. Deletions cut 4 bases from V and 2 bases from J, with 14 bases between. The CDR3 loop reads CASSFMGHPTDTQYF. CDR3 bases: TGTGCCAGCAGCTTCATGGGACACCCCACAGATACGCAGTATTTT. Looking up the rest from reference TRBV9 and TRBJ2-3 gives the full variable domain: DSGVTQTPKHLITATGQRVTLRCSPRSGDLSVYWYQQSLDQGLQFLIQYYNGEERAKGNILERFSAQQFPDLHSELNLSSLELGDSALYFCASSFMGHPTDTQYFGPGTRLTVL.

This chain links TRBV10-3 with TRBJ2-1; 12 bases are shared with TRBD2. This CDR3 is built from 15 residues. The germline CDR1 and CDR2 sequences are ENHRY and SYGVKD. With V trimmed by 0 bases and J by 7 bases, 1 base remained unmatched. The CDR3 coding sequence is TGTGCCATCAGTGAGTCCGGGACTAGCGGGAATGAGCAGTTCTTC. Its protein is CAISESGTSGNEQFF.

The V call is TRBV27, the J call TRBJ2-7; 7 nucleotides match TRBD1. V shed 5 bases, J shed 4 bases, and the junction held 20 bases outside the gene matches. This CDR3 is 18 amino acids long. Germline-derived CDR1 and CDR2 are MNHEY and SMNVEV (reference sequence). CDR3 bases: TGTGCCAGCAGTGTTTCGACAGGGACAAAGGACCCCGTTTACGAGCAGTACTTC. It translates to CASSVSTGTKDPVYEQYF.

This chain links TRBV4-1 with TRBJ2-7; 7 nucleotides align to TRBD2. Per the germline V gene, CDR1 is MGHRA and CDR2 is YSYEKL. V was pared by 1 base and J by 5 bases, with 5 bases of the junction left unmatched. The CDR3 consists of 14 residues. CDR3: CASSQGGGLDEQYF. The DNA of the CDR3 is TGCGCCAGCAGCCAAGGGGGGGGATTGGACGAGCAGTACTTC.

The CDR3 DNA sequence: TGTGCCAGCAGTGAAGCGCGGGGATCAGCTACGCAGTATTTT. Amino acid sequence: CASSEARGSATQYF. The chain recombines TRBV2 with TRBJ2-3, with TRBD2 as a possible D gene (6 bases). The CDR3 consists of 14 residues. The V gene's germline CDR1 is SNHLY and CDR2 FYNNEI. The V end was cut by 0 bases, the J end by 8 bases, with 12 bases between. Based on the CDR3 plus reference TRBV2 and TRBJ2-3, the full variable domain is EPEVTQTPSHQVTQMGQEVILRCVPISNHLYFYWYRQILGQKVEFLVSFYNNEISEKSEIFDDQFSVERPDGSNFTLKIRSTKLEDSAMYFCASSEARGSATQYFGPGTRLTVL.

The genes are TRBV5-4 and TRBJ2-7, with 9 positions matching TRBD2. V gave up 6 bases and J gave up 5 bases; unmatched junction bases: 12. The CDR3 length is 15 residues. Germline V gene data show CDR1 as SGHNT and CDR2 as YYREEE (reference sequence). DNA of the CDR3: TGTGCCAGCACCTCAGCGGGAGGACCAATCCACGAGCAGTACTTC. Amino acids: CASTSAGGPIHEQYF.

V gene TRBV6-1 combines with J gene TRBJ1-1; TRBD1 aligns across 8 bases. Looked up from germline, CDR1 is MNHNS and CDR2 is SASEGT. The CDR3 covers 15 residues. J was trimmed by 5 bases and V by 6 bases; bases with no gene match: 11. CDR3 sequence: CASSSIQGAYTEAFF. In nucleotides, the CDR3 is TGTGCCAGCAGCTCCATTCAGGGGGCGTATACTGAAGCTTTCTTT.

This clone has just one count. The genes are TRBV15 and TRBJ1-1; TRBD1 might be the D (5 bases). CDR3 length: 13 residues. CDR1 is LNHNV, CDR2 YYDKDF, per germline (reference sequence). Trimming removed 8 bases from V and 4 bases from J, with 14 bases in between. CDR3 in amino acids: CATVDVGGTEAFF. The CDR3 nucleotides read TGTGCCACCGTCGATGTGGGGGGCACTGAAGCTTTCTTT.

V is TRBV30 and J is TRBJ2-6; D is undetermined. V lost 5 bases and J 4 bases, leaving 9 bases between the germline ends. This CDR3 is built from 13 residues. The germline CDR1 and CDR2 sequences are GTSNPN and SVGIG (reference sequence). This chain's CDR3 is CAWAGTGANVLTF. CDR3 coding DNA: TGTGCCTGGGCAGGAACGGGGGCCAACGTCCTGACTTTC. The full variable domain, rest sourced from reference TRBV30 and TRBJ2-6, is SQTIHQWPATLVQPVGSPLSLECTVEGTSNPNLYWYRQAAGRGLQLLFYSVGIGQISSEVPQNLSASRPQDRQFILSSKKLLLSDSGFYLCAWAGTGANVLTFGAGSRLTVL.

V usage is TRBV5-4 and J usage is TRBJ2-3, with 10 nucleotides matching TRBD2. The V segment lost 4 bases and the J segment 5 bases; nucleotides outside the gene matches: 7. CDR1 is SGHNT and CDR2 is YYREEE in the germline V gene (reference sequence). The CDR3 is made up of 15 amino acids. The CDR3 nucleotides are TGTGCCAGCAGCCGAAGCGGGGGGGCGGGAGATACGCAGTATTTT. It is translated as CASSRSGGAGDTQYF. The full variable domain, rest sourced from reference TRBV5-4 and TRBJ2-3, is ETGVTQSPTHLIKTRGQQVTLRCSSQSGHNTVSWYQQALGQGPQFIFQYYREEENGRGNFPPRFSGLQFPNYSSELNVNALELDDSALYLCASSRSGGAGDTQYFGPGTRLTVL.

CDR3 region: CASSHGQGNTEAFF. The CDR3 coding sequence is TGCGCCAGCAGCCACGGACAGGGCAACACTGAAGCTTTCTTT. The rearrangement uses TRBV4-1 and TRBJ1-1, with TRBD1 matching 8 bases. There are 14 residues in the CDR3. The V gene's germline CDR1 is MGHRA and CDR2 YSYEKL. Unmatched junction bases numbered 2, after V lost 3 bases and J lost 2 bases.

The rearrangement uses TRBV6-1 and TRBJ2-7; the D gene is possibly TRBD2 (6 bases). The germline V gene has CDR1 MNHNS and CDR2 SASEGT. This CDR3 is built from 14 residues. Trimming left V 5 bases short and J 7 bases short, with 18 bases between. The CDR3 DNA sequence: TGTGCCAGCAGTCCCGTGGGACTCCGAGGGGAGCAGTACTTC. The encoded protein is CASSPVGLRGEQYF.

The chain employs TRBV2 and TRBJ1-2; the D is unclear. The V gene's germline CDR1 is SNHLY and CDR2 FYNNEI. The CDR3 is made up of 13 amino acids. V lost 7 bases, J lost 4 bases, and 13 bases lay in between. The DNA of the CDR3 is TGTGCCAGCAATTTAGCGGCAGTCTATGGCTACACCTTC. It specifies CASNLAAVYGYTF.

This chain joins TRBV7-8 and TRBJ2-3; D might be TRBD2 (5 bases). Germline assignment: CDR1 SGHVS and CDR2 FQNEAQ. The V end lost 5 bases, the J end lost 1 base, and 16 bases lay between the germline ends. CDR3 length: 16 amino acids. CDR3 in amino acids: CASSPSLEFGTDTQYF. CDR3 DNA sequence: TGTGCCAGCAGCCCTAGCTTGGAGTTTGGCACAGATACGCAGTATTTT.

The J gene is TRBJ2-5, the V gene TRBV19, with 7 bases lining up with TRBD1. V shed 9 bases, J shed 1 base, and the junction held 11 bases outside the gene matches. Per the germline V gene, CDR1 is LNHDA and CDR2 is SQIVND (reference sequence). There are 15 residues in the CDR3. The chain's CDR3 is CASTLTGAFQETQYF. For the CDR3, the DNA is TGTGCCAGCACCCTAACAGGGGCCTTCCAAGAGACCCAGTACTTC.

This sequence joins TRBV5-1 and TRBJ2-1; 8 bases map to TRBD1. Trimming cost V 2 bases and J 6 bases; bases outside gene matches: 4. Per germline, CDR1 SGHRS and CDR2 YFSETQ. The CDR3 contains 14 residues. CDR3 in amino acids: CASSFQGAGNEQFF. Written as DNA, the CDR3 is TGCGCCAGCAGCTTTCAGGGGGCGGGCAATGAGCAGTTCTTC.

The table lists this clone with a count of one. This chain links TRBV2 with TRBJ1-5; 9 positions agree with TRBD1. This CDR3 is 15 amino acids long. With V trimmed by 0 bases and J by 4 bases, 1 base remained unmatched. The germline V gene encodes CDR1 SNHLY and CDR2 FYNNEI. Here the CDR3 DNA reads TGTGCCAGCAGTGAAGCGGACAGGGGAAATCAGCCCCAGCATTTT. Protein product: CASSEADRGNQPQHF.

The V and J genes are TRBV2 and TRBJ2-1, with TRBD2 matching 7 bases. After removal of 8 bases from V and 0 bases from J, the junction contained 7 bases not matched to a gene. CDR3 length equals 15 residues. Germline V gene sequence: CDR1 SNHLY, CDR2 FYNNEI. The chain's CDR3 is CASQLGGSSYNEQFF. For the CDR3, the DNA is TGTGCCAGCCAATTAGGCGGGAGCTCCTACAATGAGCAGTTCTTC.

The chain couples TRBV4-2 to TRBJ1-4; D may be TRBD1 (6 bases). Germline CDR1 reads LGHNA; CDR2 reads YNFKEQ. CDR3 size: 15 residues. Trimming removed 6 bases at V and 8 bases at J, with 19 bases between. CDR3 coding DNA: TGTGCCAGCAGATTTACACGGGACACCATAGAAAAACTGTTTTTT. This gives the protein CASRFTRDTIEKLFF.

The V call is TRBV19, the J call TRBJ2-2, with 8 nucleotides matching TRBD1. This CDR3 is built from 14 residues. Germline V CDR1 and CDR2: LNHDA, SQIVND (reference sequence). V gave up 6 bases and J gave up 6 bases; unmatched junction bases: 6. The CDR3 spells CASSTGGLAGELFF. CDR3 nucleotide sequence: TGTGCCAGTAGCACAGGGGGGTTGGCCGGGGAGCTGTTTTTT.

The rearrangement uses TRBV27 and TRBJ2-1; TRBD2 is a possible D gene (6 bases). The CDR3 loop spans 14 amino acids. V lost 6 bases, J lost 7 bases, and 16 bases lay in between. Germline V gives CDR1 MNHEY, CDR2 SMNVEV (reference sequence). The CDR3, as DNA: TGTGCCAGCAGGGTGCGGGATTGGGGGAATGAGCAGTTCTTC. It specifies CASRVRDWGNEQFF.